The entry that follows covers one T cell receptor beta chain sequence. The CDR3 is made up of 17 amino acids. This sample is drawn from a study of blood T cell repertoires in COVID-19. In the original analysis: The authors estimated nucleated cell counts from reference gene primer amplification. The data were produced by immunoSEQ multiplex PCR, yet TCRdb's version contains in-frame clones alone and is incomplete. V and J calls and clone size are those listed in that table; D and trimming were worked out from the DNA. The sample holds 350,000 to 400,000 clones, 88% seen once. The sequence derives from a woman between 18 and 29 years old who had recovered from COVID-19. V is TRBV12-1 and J is TRBJ1-2; TRBD1 was called by the table and not checked on the DNA. TRBV12-1 is a known pseudogene. Input material: PBMCs or T cells enriched from blood (not recorded which). In nucleotides, the CDR3 is TGTGCCAGCAGCTTTGGCCCCGGACAGGAGGTCGAAGGAGGCTACACCTTC. It yields the protein CASSFGPGQEVEGGYTF.